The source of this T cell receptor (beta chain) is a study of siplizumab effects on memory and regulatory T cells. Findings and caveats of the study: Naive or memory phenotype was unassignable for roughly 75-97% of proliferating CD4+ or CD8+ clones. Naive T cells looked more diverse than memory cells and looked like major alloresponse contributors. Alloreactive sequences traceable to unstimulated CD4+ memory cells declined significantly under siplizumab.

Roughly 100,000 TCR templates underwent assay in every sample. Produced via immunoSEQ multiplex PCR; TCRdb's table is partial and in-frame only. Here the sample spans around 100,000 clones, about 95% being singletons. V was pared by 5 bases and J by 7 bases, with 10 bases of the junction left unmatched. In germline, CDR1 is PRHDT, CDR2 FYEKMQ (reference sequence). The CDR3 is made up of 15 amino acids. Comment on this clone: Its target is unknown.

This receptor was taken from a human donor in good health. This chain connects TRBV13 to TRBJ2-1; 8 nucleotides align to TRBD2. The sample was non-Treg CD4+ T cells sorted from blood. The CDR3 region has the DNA TGTGCCAGCAGCCCAAGCGGGAGAGGTGAGAATGAGCAGTTCTTC. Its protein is CASSPSGRGENEQFF.